One and the same sample provided the 9 T cell receptor beta chains below, sequenced in a study of blood T cell repertoires in COVID-19. Using immunoSEQ multiplex PCR, the repertoire was profiled, and TCRdb retains in-frame clones only, with some absent. This table has over 100,000 clones, 65% to 90% appearing once. The sequencing input was peripheral blood. These TCRs come from an elderly man with acute or convalescent COVID-19.

The chain carries TRBV9 and TRBJ1-1, with D perhaps matching TRBD1 (6 bases). Trimming took off 4 bases at V and 0 bases at J, with 10 bases between the two ends. The CDR3 extends over 14 amino acids. Germline CDR1 and CDR2: SGDLS and YYNGEE. Here the CDR3 reads CASSQGRVNTEAFF. CDR3 nucleotides: TGTGCCAGCAGCCAGGGGCGGGTGAACACTGAAGCTTTCTTT. The full variable domain, rest sourced from reference TRBV9 and TRBJ1-1, is DSGVTQTPKHLITATGQRVTLRCSPRSGDLSVYWYQQSLDQGLQFLIQYYNGEERAKGNILERFSAQQFPDLHSELNLSSLELGDSALYFCASSQGRVNTEAFFGQGTRLTVV.

The V and J genes are TRBV4-1 and TRBJ1-5; TRBD1 is a possible D gene (5 bases). Trimming took 1 base from V and 6 from J, leaving 10 bases between them. Germline loops: CDR1 MGHRA, CDR2 YSYEKL. The CDR3 covers 14 residues. Here the CDR3 DNA reads TGCGCCAGCAGCCAAGTGGGGGGAAGTCAGCCCCAGCATTTT. It encodes CASSQVGGSQPQHF.

The rearrangement links TRBV7-2 to TRBJ1-2; D possibly corresponds to TRBD1 (6 bases). V gave up 2 bases and J gave up 4 bases, with 14 bases separating them. CDR3 length equals 15 residues. Germline-derived CDR1 and CDR2 are SGHTA and FQGNSA. The CDR3 loop reads CASSLRFADSYGYTF. The CDR3 region has the DNA TGTGCCAGCAGCTTACGTTTCGCGGACAGCTATGGCTACACCTTC.

This clone was detected once. The chain combines TRBV2 with TRBJ2-5, with unresolved D. The germline V gene has CDR1 SNHLY and CDR2 FYNNEI. CDR3 length: 13 amino acids. The V end lost 5 bases, the J end lost 2 bases, and 9 bases lay between the germline ends. The CDR3 loop is CASSTRKQETQYF. The CDR3 nucleotides are TGTGCCAGCAGTACACGTAAACAAGAGACCCAGTACTTC.

The J gene is TRBJ2-7, the V gene TRBV7-2; D not resolved. Deletions cut 4 bases from V and 0 bases from J, with 19 bases between. This CDR3 region has 17 residues. Germline CDR1 reads SGHTA; CDR2 reads FQGNSA. This chain's CDR3 is CASSYQVSEQSSYEQYF. CDR3 nucleotides: TGTGCCAGCAGCTATCAAGTATCGGAACAGAGCTCCTACGAGCAGTACTTC. Variable domain in full (rest from reference TRBV7-2 and TRBJ2-7): GAGVSQSPSNKVTEKGKDVELRCDPISGHTALYWYRQSLGQGLEFLIYFQGNSAPDKSGLPSDRFSAERTGGSVSTLTIQRTQQEDSAVYLCASSYQVSEQSSYEQYFGPGTRLTVT.

The V call is TRBV18, the J call TRBJ1-3; TRBD1 matches at 7 bases. CDR3 length equals 15 residues. The trim removed 5 bases at V and 0 bases at J, leaving 4 bases unmatched. Germline assignment: CDR1 KGHSH and CDR2 LQKENI. Here the CDR3 reads CASSATGASGNTIYF. DNA of the CDR3: TGTGCCAGCTCAGCCACAGGGGCCTCTGGAAACACCATATATTTT.

V is TRBV19 and J is TRBJ1-1; D not resolved. Germline lookup yields CDR1 LNHDA and CDR2 SQIVND (reference sequence). The length of the CDR3 is 11 residues. With 5 bases removed from V and 4 bases from J, the gap between germline ends came to 5 bases. The CDR3 region is CASSEATEAFF. The CDR3 DNA is TGTGCCAGTAGTGAAGCCACTGAAGCTTTCTTT.

CDR3 bases: TGTGCCAGCAGCTTTAGCGGGGGTGTCTACGAGCAGTACTTC. Protein sequence: CASSFSGGVYEQYF. The V gene is TRBV7-9, the J gene TRBJ2-7; TRBD2 agrees at 9 bases. Germline CDR1 and CDR2: SEHNR and FQNEAQ (reference sequence). The length of the CDR3 is 14 residues. V dropped 3 bases and J dropped 3; count of bases not matched to a gene: 3.

The chain uses TRBV11-2 and TRBJ2-5, with 7 bases matching TRBD2. J lost 5 bases, V lost 5 bases, and 11 bases had no gene match. CDR3 length: 15 amino acids. The V gene's germline CDR1 is SGHAT and CDR2 FQNNGV. CDR3 coding DNA: TGTGCCAGCAGCGACCCAGGACTAGTAGACGAGACCCAGTACTTC. It specifies CASSDPGLVDETQYF.